The 13 T cell receptor beta chains in this list originate from one sample, sequenced in a study of shared clonotypes between healthy human individuals. Assay: immunoSEQ multiplex PCR; the TCRdb copy retains only in-frame clones and omits some. In the table there are 1,500,000 or so clones, about 98.5% of which are singletons. Material: naive CD4+ T cells sorted from blood. Sample subset: CD45RA+ positively selected. The receptors were gathered from a man aged 25 to 40 in good health.

The chain uses TRBV27 and TRBJ2-7; 9 bases line up with TRBD2. J gave up 2 bases and V 6 bases, and 2 bases lay outside the gene matches. This CDR3 comprises 13 residues. The germline V gene encodes CDR1 MNHEY and CDR2 SMNVEV (reference sequence). In DNA form, the CDR3 reads TGTGCCAGCAGGACTAGCGGTACCTACGAGCAGTACTTC. It encodes CASRTSGTYEQYF.

This clone was counted once. The chain couples TRBV7-6 to TRBJ1-1, with TRBD1 as a possible D gene (6 bases). The V gene lost 5 bases and the J gene lost 2 bases, with 12 bases spanning the gap. Germline CDR1 is SGHVS and CDR2 is FNYEAQ. This CDR3 has 14 amino acids. The CDR3 loop reads CASSRQVGNTEAFF. CDR3 coding DNA: TGTGCCAGCAGCCGACAGGTGGGAAACACTGAAGCTTTCTTT. Filled out from reference TRBV7-6 and TRBJ1-1, the complete variable domain reads GAGVSQSPRYKVTKRGQDVALRCDPISGHVSLYWYRQALGQGPEFLTYFNYEAQQDKSGLPNDRFSAERPEGSISTLTIQRTEQRDSAMYRCASSRQVGNTEAFFGQGTRLTVV.

The V gene is TRBV10-1, the J gene TRBJ2-1, with 12 nucleotides matching TRBD2. CDR3 size: 16 residues. Germline CDR1 reads WNHNN; CDR2 reads SYGVQD (reference sequence). Trimming removed 3 bases from V and 7 bases from J; junction bases left unmatched: 7. CDR3 region: CASSDRLAGVRNEQFF. In nucleotides, the CDR3 is TGCGCCAGCAGTGACCGACTAGCGGGAGTTCGTAATGAGCAGTTCTTC.

The chain carries TRBV5-1 and TRBJ1-1; D ambiguous. Germline loops: CDR1 SGHRS, CDR2 YFSETQ. The CDR3 is 13 residues long. V shed 4 bases and J shed 1 base, with 8 bases lying between them. This CDR3 reads CASSTPGNTEAFF. The CDR3 DNA reads TGCGCCAGCAGCACACCGGGGAACACTGAAGCTTTCTTT.

CDR3 nucleotides: TGTGCCAGCAGCGAAAGGGGACATGAGCAGTTCTTC. Protein sequence: CASSERGHEQFF. The V call is TRBV7-2, the J call TRBJ2-1, with D tentatively TRBD1 or TRBD2 (5 bases each). Germline V gives CDR1 SGHTA, CDR2 FQGNSA. The CDR3 loop spans 12 amino acids. Trimming took 5 bases from V and 8 from J, leaving 10 bases between them.

The V gene is TRBV7-8, the J gene TRBJ2-7, with 8 bases fitting TRBD2. This CDR3 has 17 residues. Germline V gene lookup returns CDR1 SGHVS and CDR2 FQNEAQ. J was trimmed by 3 bases and V by 5 bases; bases with no gene match: 15. CDR3 protein: CASSNPLGRREDYEQYF. Here the CDR3 DNA reads TGTGCCAGCAGCAACCCCCTCGGGAGGCGGGAGGACTACGAGCAGTACTTC.

This chain uses TRBV5-1 with TRBJ2-6; D not certain. V was clipped by 0 bases and J by 0 bases, with 10 bases between them. The CDR3 contains 17 residues. The germline CDR1 and CDR2 sequences are SGHRS and YFSETQ. As DNA, the CDR3 is TGCGCCAGCAGCTTGGCCTCACTTGGCTCTGGGGCCAACGTCCTGACTTTC. This encodes CASSLASLGSGANVLTF.

This chain connects TRBV9 to TRBJ2-7, with D unresolved. Trimming removed 4 bases at V and 0 bases at J, with 11 bases between. The CDR3 runs 14 residues. Germline V lookup: CDR1 SGDLS, CDR2 YYNGEE. CDR3 coding DNA: TGTGCCAGCAGCCCGTCACTAAACTCCTACGAGCAGTACTTC. This sequence encodes CASSPSLNSYEQYF.

A few counts support this clone. The chain joins TRBV5-1 to TRBJ2-2, with TRBD2 identical over 10 bases. The CDR3 runs to 16 residues. Germline CDR1 and CDR2: SGHRS and YFSETQ. V lost 4 bases to trimming and J lost 6 bases; unmatched junction nucleotides: 9. For the CDR3, the DNA is TGCGCCAGCAGCCTAGTTAGCGGGAGGCCTCCCGGGGAGCTGTTTTTT. The encoded protein is CASSLVSGRPPGELFF.

The CDR3 loop reads CASSPARGYGYTF. The CDR3 bases are TGTGCCAGCTCACCCGCCAGGGGTTATGGCTACACCTTC. The V and J genes are TRBV18 and TRBJ1-2; TRBD1 is a possible D gene (6 bases). Trimming stripped 3 bases from V and 5 bases from J, with 10 bases between. Germline V CDR1 and CDR2: KGHSH, LQKENI. This CDR3 region has 13 residues.

This clone was seen a single time. V is TRBV2 and J is TRBJ2-7; 12 bases agree with TRBD2. Germline V lookup: CDR1 SNHLY, CDR2 FYNNEI. The CDR3 has 17 amino acids. Trimming cost V 6 bases and J 3 bases; bases outside gene matches: 12. CDR3: CASSYPRLAGEVYEQYF. The DNA of the CDR3 is TGTGCCAGCAGCTATCCGAGACTAGCGGGAGAGGTCTACGAGCAGTACTTC.

The chain carries TRBV14 and TRBJ2-1; D unclear. The V end was cut by 0 bases, the J end by 2 bases, with 8 bases between. CDR1 SGHDN and CDR2 FVKESK come from the germline V gene. This CDR3 contains 15 residues. The chain's CDR3 is CASSQDSVPYNEQFF. The CDR3 DNA follows: TGTGCCAGCAGCCAAGACAGCGTACCCTACAATGAGCAGTTCTTC.

The sample holds one count of this clone. The sample carries other DNA sequences with the same CDR3. V usage is TRBV6-6 and J usage is TRBJ2-2, with 8 positions matching TRBD1. The V gene's germline CDR1 is MNHNY and CDR2 SVGAGI (reference sequence). V was clipped by 5 bases and J by 1 base; unmatched bases: 0. The CDR3 is 14 amino acids. DNA for the CDR3: TGTGCCAGCAGTGGGACAGGGAACACCGGGGAGCTGTTTTTT. Residues: CASSGTGNTGELFF.